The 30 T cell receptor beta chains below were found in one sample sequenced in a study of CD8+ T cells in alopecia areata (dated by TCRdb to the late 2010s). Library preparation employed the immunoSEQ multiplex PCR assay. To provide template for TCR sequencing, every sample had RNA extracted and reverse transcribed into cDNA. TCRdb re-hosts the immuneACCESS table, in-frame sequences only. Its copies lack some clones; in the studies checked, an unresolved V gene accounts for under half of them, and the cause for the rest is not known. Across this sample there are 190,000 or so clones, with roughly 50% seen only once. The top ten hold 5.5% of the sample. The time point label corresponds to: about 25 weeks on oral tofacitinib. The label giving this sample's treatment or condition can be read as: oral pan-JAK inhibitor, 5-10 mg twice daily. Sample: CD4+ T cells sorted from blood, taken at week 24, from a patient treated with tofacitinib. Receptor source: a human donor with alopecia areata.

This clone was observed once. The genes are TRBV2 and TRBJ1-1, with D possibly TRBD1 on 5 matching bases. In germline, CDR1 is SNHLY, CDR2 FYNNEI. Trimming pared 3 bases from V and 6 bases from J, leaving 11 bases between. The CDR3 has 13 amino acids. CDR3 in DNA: TGTGCCAGCAGTGAGTTGGGGGAGGCTGAAGCTTTCTTT. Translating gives CASSELGEAEAFF. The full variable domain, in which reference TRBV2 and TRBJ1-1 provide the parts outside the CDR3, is EPEVTQTPSHQVTQMGQEVILRCVPISNHLYFYWYRQILGQKVEFLVSFYNNEISEKSEIFDDQFSVERPDGSNFTLKIRSTKLEDSAMYFCASSELGEAEAFFGQGTRLTVV.

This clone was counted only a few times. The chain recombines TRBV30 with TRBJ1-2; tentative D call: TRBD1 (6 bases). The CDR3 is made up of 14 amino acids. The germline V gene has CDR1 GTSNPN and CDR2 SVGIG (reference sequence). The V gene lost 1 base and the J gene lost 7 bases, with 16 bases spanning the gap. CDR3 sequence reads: CAWSGGQAYSGYTF. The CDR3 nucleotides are TGTGCCTGGAGTGGGGGGCAGGCATATTCTGGCTACACCTTC.

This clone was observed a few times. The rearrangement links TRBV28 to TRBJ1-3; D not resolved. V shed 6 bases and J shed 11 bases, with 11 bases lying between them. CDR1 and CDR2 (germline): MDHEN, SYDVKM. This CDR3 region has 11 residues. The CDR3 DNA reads TGTGCCAGCAGAACCCCGGTGGCCATATATTTT. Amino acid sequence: CASRTPVAIYF.

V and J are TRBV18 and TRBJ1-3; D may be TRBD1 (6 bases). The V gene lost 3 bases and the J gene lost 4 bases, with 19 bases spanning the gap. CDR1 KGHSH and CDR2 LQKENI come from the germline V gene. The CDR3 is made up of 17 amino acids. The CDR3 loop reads CASSPIRQAAGGNTIYF. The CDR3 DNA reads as TGTGCCAGCTCACCGATAAGACAGGCCGCGGGGGGAAACACCATATATTTT.

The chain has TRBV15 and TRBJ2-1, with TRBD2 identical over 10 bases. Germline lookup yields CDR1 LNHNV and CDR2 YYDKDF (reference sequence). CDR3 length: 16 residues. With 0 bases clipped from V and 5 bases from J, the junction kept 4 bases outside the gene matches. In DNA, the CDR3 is TGTGCCACCAGCAGAGAGATAGCGGGAGGTGACAATGAGCAGTTCTTC. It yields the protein CATSREIAGGDNEQFF.

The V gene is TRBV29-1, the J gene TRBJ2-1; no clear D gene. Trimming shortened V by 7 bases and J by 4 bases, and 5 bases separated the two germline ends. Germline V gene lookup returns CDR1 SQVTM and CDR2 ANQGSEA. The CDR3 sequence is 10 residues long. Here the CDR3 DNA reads TGCAGCGCGACTTACAATGAGCAGTTCTTC. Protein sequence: CSATYNEQFF.

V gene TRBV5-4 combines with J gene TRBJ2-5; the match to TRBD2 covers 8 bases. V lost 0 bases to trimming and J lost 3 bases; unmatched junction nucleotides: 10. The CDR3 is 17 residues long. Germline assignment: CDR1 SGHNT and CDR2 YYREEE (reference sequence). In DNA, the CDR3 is TGTGCCAGCAGCTTGGCCCTCCCGACTAGCGCCAAAGAGACCCAGTACTTC. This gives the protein CASSLALPTSAKETQYF.

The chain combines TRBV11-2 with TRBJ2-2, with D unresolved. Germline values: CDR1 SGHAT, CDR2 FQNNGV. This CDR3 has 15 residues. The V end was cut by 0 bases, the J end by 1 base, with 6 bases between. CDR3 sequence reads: CASSLDRGNTGELFF. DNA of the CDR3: TGTGCCAGCAGCTTAGATCGTGGGAACACCGGGGAGCTGTTTTTT.

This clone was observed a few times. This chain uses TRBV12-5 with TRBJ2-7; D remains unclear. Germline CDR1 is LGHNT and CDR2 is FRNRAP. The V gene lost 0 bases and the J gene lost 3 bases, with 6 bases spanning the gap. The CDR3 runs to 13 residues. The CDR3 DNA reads TGTGCTAGTGGTTTGGTACAGAACTACGAGCAGTACTTC. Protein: CASGLVQNYEQYF.

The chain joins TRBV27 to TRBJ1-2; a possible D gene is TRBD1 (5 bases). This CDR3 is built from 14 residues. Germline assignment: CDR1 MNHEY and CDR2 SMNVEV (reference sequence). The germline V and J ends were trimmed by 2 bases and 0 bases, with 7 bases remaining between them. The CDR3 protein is CASSLRGSNYGYTF. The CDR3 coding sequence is TGTGCCAGCAGTTTAAGGGGTTCTAACTATGGCTACACCTTC.

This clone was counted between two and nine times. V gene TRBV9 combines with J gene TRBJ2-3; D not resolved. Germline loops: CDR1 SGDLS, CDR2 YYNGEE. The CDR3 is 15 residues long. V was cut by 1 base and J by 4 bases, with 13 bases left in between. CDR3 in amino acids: CASSVIGNAADTQYF. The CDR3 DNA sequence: TGTGCCAGCAGCGTAATAGGGAATGCGGCAGATACGCAGTATTTT.

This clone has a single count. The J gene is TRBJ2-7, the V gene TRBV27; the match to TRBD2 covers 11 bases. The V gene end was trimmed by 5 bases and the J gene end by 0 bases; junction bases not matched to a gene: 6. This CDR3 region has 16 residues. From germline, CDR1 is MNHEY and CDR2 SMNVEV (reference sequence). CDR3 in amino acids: CASSIRLAGSSYEQYF. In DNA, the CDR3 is TGTGCCAGCAGTATCCGACTAGCGGGGAGCTCCTACGAGCAGTACTTC.

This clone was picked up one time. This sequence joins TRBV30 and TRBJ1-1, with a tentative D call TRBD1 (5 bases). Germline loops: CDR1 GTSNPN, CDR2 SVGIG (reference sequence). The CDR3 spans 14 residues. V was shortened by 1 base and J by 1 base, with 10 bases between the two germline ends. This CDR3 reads CAWSGRQTNTEAFF. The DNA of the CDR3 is TGTGCCTGGAGTGGACGACAGACGAACACTGAAGCTTTCTTT.

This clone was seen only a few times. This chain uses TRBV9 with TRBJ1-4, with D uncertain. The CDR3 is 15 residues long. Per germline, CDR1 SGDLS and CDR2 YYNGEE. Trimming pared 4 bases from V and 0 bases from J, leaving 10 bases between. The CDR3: CASSRSPATNEKLFF. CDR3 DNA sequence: TGTGCCAGCAGCCGCAGCCCTGCAACTAATGAAAAACTGTTTTTT. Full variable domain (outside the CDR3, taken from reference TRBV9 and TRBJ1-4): DSGVTQTPKHLITATGQRVTLRCSPRSGDLSVYWYQQSLDQGLQFLIQYYNGEERAKGNILERFSAQQFPDLHSELNLSSLELGDSALYFCASSRSPATNEKLFFGSGTQLSVL.

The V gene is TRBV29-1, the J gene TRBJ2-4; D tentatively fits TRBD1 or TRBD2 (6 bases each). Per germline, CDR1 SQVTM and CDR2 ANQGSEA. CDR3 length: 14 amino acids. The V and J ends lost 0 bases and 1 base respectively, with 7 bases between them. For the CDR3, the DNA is TGCAGCGTTGAAGAAGGGGGGGCCAAAAACATTCAGTACTTC. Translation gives CSVEEGGAKNIQYF.

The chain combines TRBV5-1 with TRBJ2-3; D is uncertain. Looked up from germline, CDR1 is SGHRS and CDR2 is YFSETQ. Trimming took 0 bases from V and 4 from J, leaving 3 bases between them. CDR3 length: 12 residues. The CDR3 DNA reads TGCGCCAGCAGCTTGGCCGCAGATACGCAGTATTTT. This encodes CASSLAADTQYF. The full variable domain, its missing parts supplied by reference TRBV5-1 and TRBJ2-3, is KAGVTQTPRYLIKTRGQQVTLSCSPISGHRSVSWYQQTPGQGLQFLFEYFSETQRNKGNFPGRFSGRQFSNSRSEMNVSTLELGDSALYLCASSLAADTQYFGPGTRLTVL.

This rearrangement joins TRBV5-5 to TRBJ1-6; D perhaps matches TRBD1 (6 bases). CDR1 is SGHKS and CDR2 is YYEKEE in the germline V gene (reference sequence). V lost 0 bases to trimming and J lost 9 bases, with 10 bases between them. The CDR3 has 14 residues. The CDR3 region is CASSLEGEGSPLHF. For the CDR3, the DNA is TGTGCCAGCAGCTTGGAGGGGGAAGGTTCACCCCTCCACTTT.

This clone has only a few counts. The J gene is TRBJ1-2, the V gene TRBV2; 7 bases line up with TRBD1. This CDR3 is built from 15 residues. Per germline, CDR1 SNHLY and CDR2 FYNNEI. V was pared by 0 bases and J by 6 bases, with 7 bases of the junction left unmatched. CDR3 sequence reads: CASSEAYRGRDGYTF. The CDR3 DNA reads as TGTGCCAGCAGTGAAGCGTACAGGGGCCGAGATGGCTACACCTTC. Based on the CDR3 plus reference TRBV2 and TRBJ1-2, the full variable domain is EPEVTQTPSHQVTQMGQEVILRCVPISNHLYFYWYRQILGQKVEFLVSFYNNEISEKSEIFDDQFSVERPDGSNFTLKIRSTKLEDSAMYFCASSEAYRGRDGYTFGSGTRLTVV.

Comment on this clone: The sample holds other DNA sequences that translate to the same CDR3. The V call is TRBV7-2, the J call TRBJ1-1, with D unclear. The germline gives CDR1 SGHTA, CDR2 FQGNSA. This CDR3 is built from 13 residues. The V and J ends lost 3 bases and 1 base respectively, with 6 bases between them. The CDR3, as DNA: TGTGCCAGCAGCTTGCACAAGAACACTGAAGCTTTCTTT. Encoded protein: CASSLHKNTEAFF.

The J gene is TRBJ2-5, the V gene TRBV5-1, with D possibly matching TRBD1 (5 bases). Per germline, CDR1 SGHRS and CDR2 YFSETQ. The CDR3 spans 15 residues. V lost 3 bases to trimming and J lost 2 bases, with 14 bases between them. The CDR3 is CASSWNQGTQETQYF. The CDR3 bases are TGCGCCAGCAGCTGGAATCAGGGAACTCAAGAGACCCAGTACTTC.

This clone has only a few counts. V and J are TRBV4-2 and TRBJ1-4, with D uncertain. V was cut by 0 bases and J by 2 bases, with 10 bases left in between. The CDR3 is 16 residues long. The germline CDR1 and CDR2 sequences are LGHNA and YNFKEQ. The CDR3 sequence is CASSQDVLETNEKLFF. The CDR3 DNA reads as TGTGCCAGCAGCCAAGATGTTCTGGAGACTAATGAAAAACTGTTTTTT.

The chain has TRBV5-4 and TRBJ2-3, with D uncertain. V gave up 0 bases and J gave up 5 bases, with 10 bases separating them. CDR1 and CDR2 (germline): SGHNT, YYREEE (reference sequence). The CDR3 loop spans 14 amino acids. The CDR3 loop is CASSLAGEIDTQYF. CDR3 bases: TGTGCCAGCAGCTTGGCCGGCGAGATAGATACGCAGTATTTT.

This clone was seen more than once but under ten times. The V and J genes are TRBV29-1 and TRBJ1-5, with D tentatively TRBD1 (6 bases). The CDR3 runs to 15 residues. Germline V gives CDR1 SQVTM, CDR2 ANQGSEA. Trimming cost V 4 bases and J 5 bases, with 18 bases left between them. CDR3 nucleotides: TGCAGCGTTGTTTTGGGGGCTAATCGCGATCAGCCCCAGCATTTT. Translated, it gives CSVVLGANRDQPQHF.

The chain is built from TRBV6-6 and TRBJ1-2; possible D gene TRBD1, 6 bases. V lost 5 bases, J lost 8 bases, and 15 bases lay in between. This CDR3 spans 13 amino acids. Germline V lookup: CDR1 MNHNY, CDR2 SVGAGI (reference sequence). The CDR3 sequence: CASSDTGSGGYTF. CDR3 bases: TGTGCCAGCAGTGATACAGGGTCGGGGGGCTACACCTTC.

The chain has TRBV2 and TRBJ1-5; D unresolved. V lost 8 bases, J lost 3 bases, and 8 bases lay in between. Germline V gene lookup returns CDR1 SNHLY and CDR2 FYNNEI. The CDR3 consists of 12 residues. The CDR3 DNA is TGTGCCAGCCTTAATACCAATCAGCCCCAGCATTTT. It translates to CASLNTNQPQHF.

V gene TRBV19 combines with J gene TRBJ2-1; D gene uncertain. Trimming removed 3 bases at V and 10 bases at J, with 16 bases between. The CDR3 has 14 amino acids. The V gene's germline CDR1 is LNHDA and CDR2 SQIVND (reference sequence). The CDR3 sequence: CASSIRSSFEEQFF. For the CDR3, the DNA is TGTGCCAGTAGTATTAGGTCCAGCTTCGAGGAGCAGTTCTTC.

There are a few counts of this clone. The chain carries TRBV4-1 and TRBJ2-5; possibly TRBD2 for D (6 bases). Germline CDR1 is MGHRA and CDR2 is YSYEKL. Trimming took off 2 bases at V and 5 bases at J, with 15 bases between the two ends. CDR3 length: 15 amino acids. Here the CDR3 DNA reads TGCGCCAGCAGCCAACCCCGGCAGGGAGGTGAGACCCAGTACTTC. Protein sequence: CASSQPRQGGETQYF.

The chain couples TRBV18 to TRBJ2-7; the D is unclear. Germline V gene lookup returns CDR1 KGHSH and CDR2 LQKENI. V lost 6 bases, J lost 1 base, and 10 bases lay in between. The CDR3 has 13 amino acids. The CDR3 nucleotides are TGTGCCAGCTCCCCCTCGATGTCCTACGAGCAGTACTTC. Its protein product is CASSPSMSYEQYF.

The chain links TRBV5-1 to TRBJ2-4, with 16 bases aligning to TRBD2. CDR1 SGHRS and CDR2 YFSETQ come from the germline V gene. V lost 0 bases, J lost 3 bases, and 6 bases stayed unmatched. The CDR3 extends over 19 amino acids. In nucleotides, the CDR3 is TGCGCCAGCAGCTTGGAAGGGACTAGCGGGAGGGCCGACAAAAACATTCAGTACTTC. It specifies CASSLEGTSGRADKNIQYF.

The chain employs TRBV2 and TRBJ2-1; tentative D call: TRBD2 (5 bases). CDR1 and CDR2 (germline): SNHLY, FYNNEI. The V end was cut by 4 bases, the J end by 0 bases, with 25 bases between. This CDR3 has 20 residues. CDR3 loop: CASSGSRLSGTRGSYNEQFF. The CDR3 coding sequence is TGTGCCAGCAGTGGGTCCCGTCTCTCCGGAACACGGGGCTCCTACAATGAGCAGTTCTTC.